This T cell receptor beta chain was sequenced in a study of PD-1 blockade in classical Hodgkin lymphoma. Study summary: Treatment was intravenous nivolumab, 3 mg/kg every 2 weeks, until progression.

General study findings and limits: The study found complete responders had baseline diversity similar to newly diagnosed patients. After ASCT, patients who started nivolumab under 1 year later were excluded. By C4D1, CD4+ diversity increased significantly, especially in complete responders.

Autologous stem cell transplantation was followed by relapse in every patient, and brentuximab vedotin exposure varied. This clone was seen a handful of times. What it recognizes is unknown. Data came from immunoSEQ multiplex PCR; TCRdb stores just in-frame clones and leaves some out. Of 12,000 or so clones listed, about 82% are singletons. The CDR3 is made up of 16 amino acids. V shed 6 bases and J 2 bases; nucleotides not matched to a gene: 7. Per the germline V gene, CDR1 is LNHDA and CDR2 is SQIVND (reference sequence). The gene calls are TRBV19 and TRBJ2-3; 11 nucleotides align to TRBD2. This TCR derives from a human donor with classical Hodgkin lymphoma. The input for sequencing was peripheral blood mononuclear cells (PBMCs), taken at baseline. CDR3 in DNA: TGTGCCAGTAGAACACGACTAGCGGGGAACACAGATACGCAGTATTTT. Translating gives CASRTRLAGNTDTQYF.